The rows below give T cell receptor beta chains drawn from one sample of a study of blood T cell repertoires in COVID-19. Assay: immunoSEQ multiplex PCR; the TCRdb copy retains only in-frame clones and omits some. The table shows under 300,000 clones, with roughly nine tenths occurring only once. Specimen: peripheral blood. The receptors were gathered from a woman younger than 45 with COVID-19, enrolled during active disease. The CDR3 runs from the conserved cysteine through the conserved F or W. The D gene is left open where the match is weak. Some rows have no size entry. The others give once, few or many, or a class for an expanded clone.

d_gene,abundance,j_gene,v_gene,CDR3aa,CDR3nt
TRBD2,.,TRBJ2-7,TRBV9,CASGPTSVYEQYF,TGTGCCAGCGGGCCGACTAGCGTCTACGAGCAGTACTTC
TRBD2,once,TRBJ2-3,TRBV5-6,CASSLILAGHTQYF,TGTGCCAGCAGCTTGATTCTAGCGGGCCATACGCAGTATTTT
.,.,TRBJ1-1,TRBV25-1,CASSEWGDNTEAFF,TGTGCCAGCAGTGAATGGGGGGACAACACTGAAGCTTTCTTT
TRBD1,.,TRBJ2-7,TRBV15,CATSRMGTEHEYEQYF,TGTGCCACCAGCAGAATGGGGACAGAGCATGAGTACGAGCAGTACTTC
TRBD1,.,TRBJ1-5,TRBV5-1,CASSLGTGGPYSNQPQHF,TGCGCCAGCAGCTTGGGGACAGGGGGTCCTTATAGCAATCAGCCCCAGCATTTT
.,.,TRBJ2-4,TRBV29-1,CSVEGRIAKNIQYF,TGCAGCGTTGAAGGCAGAATAGCCAAAAACATTCAGTACTTC
.,.,TRBJ2-1,TRBV5-4,CASSGVGAAGNEQFF,TGTGCCAGCAGCGGAGTGGGGGCCGCGGGCAATGAGCAGTTCTTC
.,once,TRBJ2-1,TRBV11-3,CASSPSGSYNEQFF,TGTGCCAGCAGCCCCAGCGGCTCCTACAATGAGCAGTTCTTC
.,.,TRBJ2-7,TRBV21-1,CASSRGLHTYEQYF,TGTGCCAGCAGTAGGGGTCTCCACACCTACGAGCAGTACTTC
.,few,TRBJ2-7,TRBV6-2/TRBV6-3,CASSSSGLGYEQYF,TGTGCCAGCAGTTCCTCTGGACTGGGCTACGAGCAGTACTTC
.,.,TRBJ1-6,TRBV9,CASSVGGGENSPLHF,TGTGCCAGCAGCGTGGGGGGAGGAGAAAATTCACCCCTCCACTTT
TRBD2,few,TRBJ2-1,TRBV11-3,CASSTSGGHEQFF,TGTGCCAGCAGCACTAGCGGGGGCCATGAGCAGTTCTTC
TRBD1,.,TRBJ1-1,TRBV6-5,CASSYSRNTGGEAFF,TGTGCCAGCAGTTACTCACGTAATACAGGGGGCGAGGCTTTCTTT
TRBD2,.,TRBJ2-7,TRBV14,CASSPLAGGPNEQYF,TGTGCCAGCAGCCCTCTGGCGGGGGGGCCTAACGAGCAGTACTTC
.,.,TRBJ2-7,TRBV19,CASSPGDTYEQYF,TGTGCCAGTAGCCCGGGAGATACCTACGAGCAGTACTTC
TRBD2,.,TRBJ2-2,TRBV24-1,CATSGRGGTGELFF,TGTGCCACCAGTGGTCGGGGAGGGACCGGGGAGCTGTTTTTT
TRBD1,.,TRBJ2-7,TRBV6-5,CASSYRGRYEQYF,TGTGCCAGCAGTTACAGGGGGCGGTACGAGCAGTACTTC
.,.,TRBJ1-2,TRBV28,CASSLRARVDGYTF,TGTGCCAGCAGTTTAAGGGCCAGGGTGGATGGCTACACCTTC
TRBD1,once,TRBJ1-6,TRBV30,CAWRWTGAYSPLHF,TGTGCCTGGAGGTGGACAGGGGCCTATTCACCCCTCCACTTT
.,.,TRBJ2-5,TRBV11-2,CASSLDPAAYQETQYF,TGTGCCAGCAGCTTAGATCCAGCAGCGTACCAAGAGACCCAGTACTTC
TRBD2,.,TRBJ2-1,TRBV28,CASSPGTSGYNEQFF,TGTGCCAGCAGCCCTGGGACTAGCGGTTACAATGAGCAGTTCTTC
.,.,TRBJ2-7,TRBV27,CASCDRSSLPLEQYF,TGTGCCAGCTGCGACAGGTCATCCCTCCCCCTCGAGCAGTACTTC
TRBD1,few,TRBJ1-1,TRBV5-1,CASSTVGQGGNRNTEAFF,TGCGCCAGCAGCACCGTGGGACAGGGAGGAAACAGGAACACTGAAGCTTTCTTT
.,.,TRBJ1-1,TRBV6-6,CASRLADGAFF,TGTGCCAGCAGACTAGCTGATGGAGCTTTCTTT
.,few,TRBJ1-5,TRBV7-2,CASSRTGNYQPQHF,TGTGCCAGCAGCAGAACAGGGAACTATCAGCCCCAGCATTTT
.,.,TRBJ1-5,TRBV27,CASSPPGGQPQHF,TGTGCCAGCAGTCCGCCGGGGGGTCAGCCCCAGCATTTT
TRBD1,.,TRBJ2-1,TRBV24-1,CATSGWTGEMNEQFF,TGTGCCACCAGTGGATGGACAGGGGAGATGAATGAGCAGTTCTTC
TRBD1,.,TRBJ1-1,TRBV12-5,CASGRGRHTEAFF,TGTGCTAGTGGTAGGGGGCGTCACACTGAAGCTTTCTTT
TRBD1,once,TRBJ1-2,TRBV5-4,CASSTPGQGHYGYTF,TGTGCCAGCAGCACCCCCGGACAGGGCCACTATGGCTACACCTTC
.,.,TRBJ1-1,TRBV19,CASEDRMNTEAFF,TGTGCCAGCGAAGACAGAATGAACACTGAAGCTTTCTTT
.,.,TRBJ1-2,TRBV19,CASSIMAGYYGYTF,TGTGCCAGTAGTATAATGGCGGGGTACTATGGCTACACCTTC
TRBD1,.,TRBJ2-1,TRBV5-1,CASSFLTGSYNEQFF,TGCGCCAGCAGCTTCCTGACAGGGTCCTACAATGAGCAGTTCTTC
TRBD1,.,TRBJ2-3,TRBV30,CAWSRRTGGSDTQYF,TGTGCCTGGAGCCGTAGGACAGGGGGGTCAGATACGCAGTATTTT
.,once,TRBJ1-5,TRBV27,CASSPIRGGNQPQHF,TGTGCCAGCAGCCCCATTCGAGGTGGCAATCAGCCCCAGCATTTT
TRBD1,.,TRBJ1-1,TRBV7-8,CASNQDRVRSTEAFF,TGTGCCAGCAACCAGGACAGGGTTCGGTCCACTGAAGCTTTCTTT
.,.,TRBJ2-7,TRBV6-5,CASSQGGEQYF,TGTGCCAGCAGCCAAGGGGGAGAGCAGTACTTC
.,.,TRBJ1-1,TRBV18,CASQRDVAEKAFF,TGTGCCAGCCAGAGGGATGTCGCTGAAAAAGCTTTCTTT
TRBD1,.,TRBJ1-2,TRBV5-6,CASSSAGTGSYGYTF,TGTGCCAGCAGCTCCGCCGGGACAGGGAGCTATGGCTACACCTTC
.,few,TRBJ1-1,TRBV5-1,CASSSRVLNTEAFF,TGCGCCAGCAGCTCCAGGGTACTGAACACTGAAGCTTTCTTT
.,.,TRBJ2-7,TRBV7-2,CASNLGGLSYEQYF,TGTGCCAGCAACTTAGGGGGGCTAAGCTACGAGCAGTACTTC
.,few,TRBJ1-5,TRBV19,CASNKGRQPQHF,TGTGCCAGTAATAAAGGGAGGCAGCCCCAGCATTTT
.,.,TRBJ2-3,TRBV2,CATPGLLRKDTQYF,TGTGCCACACCGGGACTCCTTCGTAAAGATACGCAGTATTTT
TRBD1,.,TRBJ1-1,TRBV18,CASSPPTGVNTEAFF,TGTGCCAGCTCACCACCGACAGGGGTCAACACTGAAGCTTTCTTT
.,.,TRBJ1-6,TRBV7-2,CASSLLIGQGNSPLHF,TGTGCCAGCAGCCTCCTTATAGGGCAGGGTAATTCACCCCTCCACTTT
.,.,TRBJ1-2,TRBV4-2,CASSQERGSYGYTF,TGTGCCAGCAGCCAAGAACGCGGATCCTATGGCTACACCTTC
.,.,TRBJ1-1,TRBV6-2/TRBV6-3,CASSYSPWNTEAFF,TGTGCCAGCAGTTACTCCCCTTGGAACACTGAAGCTTTCTTT
.,.,TRBJ1-5,TRBV12-3/TRBV12-4,CASSLVPGPQHF,TGTGCCAGCAGTTTAGTTCCAGGGCCCCAGCATTTT
.,few,TRBJ2-2,TRBV5-1,CASSFQGGDGELFF,TGCGCCAGCAGCTTCCAGGGGGGTGACGGGGAGCTGTTTTTT
TRBD2,once,TRBJ2-3,TRBV5-1,CASSLGLVTDTQYF,TGCGCCAGCAGCCTAGGACTAGTCACAGATACGCAGTATTTT
.,few,TRBJ1-2,TRBV19,CATRQAGFEYGYTF,TGTGCCACCCGACAGGCGGGTTTTGAATATGGCTACACCTTC
TRBD1,.,TRBJ2-1,TRBV3-1/TRBV3-2,CASSQRGGEDNEQFF,TGTGCCAGCAGCCAGAGAGGGGGCGAGGACAATGAGCAGTTCTTC
TRBD2,.,TRBJ2-5,TRBV4-1,CASSQETSFGEETQYF,TGCGCCAGCAGCCAAGAGACTAGCTTTGGGGAAGAGACCCAGTACTTC
TRBD1,.,TRBJ1-2,TRBV27,CASSPGQDYGYTF,TGTGCCAGCAGTCCGGGACAGGACTATGGCTACACCTTC
.,.,TRBJ1-2,TRBV2,CASSGGGLSGYTF,TGTGCCAGCAGTGGGGGAGGGCTTAGTGGCTACACCTTC
TRBD1,.,TRBJ2-7,TRBV10-3,CAIGETGSLEQYF,TGTGCCATCGGGGAGACAGGGTCCTTGGAGCAGTACTTC
TRBD2,.,TRBJ2-3,TRBV7-2,CASSFQRGAPGHVTQYF,TGTGCCAGCAGCTTCCAGCGGGGGGCCCCCGGTCACGTTACGCAGTATTTT
TRBD1,.,TRBJ2-3,TRBV28,CASSFYGQGSDTQYF,TGTGCCAGCAGTTTCTATGGACAGGGATCAGATACGCAGTATTTT